The rows below give T cell receptor beta chains drawn from one sample of a study of CD8 T cells in Susac syndrome. Via MiXCR, TCRdb re-called the immunoSEQ multiplex PCR reads, giving one row per CDR3 protein. The data show some 190,000 distinct CDR3 sequences, with 85% to 95% seen just once and roughly 0.1% held by the top ten. The sample was CD4+ T cells from PBMCs. These receptors all come from a human donor in good health. Each CDR3 is given with its conserved first and last residue. The size entry is marked missing in some rows and otherwise reads once, few, many or a size class.

NA | TRBV28 | 10 | CASSGQVQYF
NA | TRBV20-1 | 17 | CSARDPPQRDLRETQYF
NA | TRBV29-1 | 12 | CSVGGQLYGYTF
NA | TRBV14 | 13 | CASSQDLQGRGYF
NA | TRBV4-3 | 15 | CASSLEGGSLSTQYF
NA | TRBV7-2 | 14 | CASSSQGRASAQYF
NA | TRBV3-1 | 13 | CASSQAGNQPQHF
NA | TRBV6-5 | 13 | CASSRVGAYGYTF
NA | TRBV9 | 15 | CASSVAGERNQPQHF
NA | TRBV7-2 | 16 | CASSLVVSGGNNEQFF
NA | TRBV20-1 | 13 | CGTGDSGNYGYTF
once | TRBV5-1 | 13 | CASSPRPSGEQFF
NA | TRBV12-3/TRBV12-4 | 14 | CASSLAVGEDGYTF
NA | TRBV24-1 | 12 | CATSDELDTQYF
once | TRBV7-2 | 13 | CASSLVHDQPQHF
NA | TRBV5-1 | 17 | CASSLEGGPTYYNEQFF
NA | TRBV30 | 12 | CAWSVTDYGYTF
NA | TRBV24-1 | 14 | CATSDLYSNQPQHF
NA | TRBV27 | 14 | CASTRTGQINGYTF
NA | TRBV18 | 17 | CASSPTVTQAGANVLTF
NA | TRBV7-2 | 14 | CASNMGATNEKLFF
NA | TRBV4-2 | 13 | CASSQDIPTEAFF
NA | TRBV19 | 12 | CASNSLMEPQHF
NA | TRBV7-9 | 14 | CASSLAAIHNEQFF
NA | TRBV25-1 | 13 | CASTPRDHQPQHF
NA | TRBV5-1 | 16 | CASSLAPLRTGGGYTF
NA | TRBV12-3/TRBV12-4 | 14 | CASSLGSLGETQYF
once | TRBV23-1 | 17 | CASSHKLAGGSTGELFF
NA | TRBV25-1 | 14 | CASSYHRDTYEQYF
once | TRBV25-1 | 11 | CASSEGPEQYF
NA | TRBV11-2 | 14 | CASSLGANTGELFF
NA | TRBV29-1 | 17 | CSVLRGRRRGDLETQYF
once | TRBV19 | 16 | CASSIAVWEGSYEQYF
NA | TRBV29-1 | 13 | CSVDRTSTDTQYF
NA | TRBV12-3/TRBV12-4 | 10 | CASRRNEQFF
NA | TRBV20-1 | 15 | CSARDSGGAQETQYF
NA | TRBV18 | 14 | CASSPPGRFNEQFF
NA | TRBV12-3/TRBV12-4 | 16 | CASSPPSGANTGELFF
NA | TRBV5-1 | 13 | CASSGGQLFEAFF
NA | TRBV4-1 | 15 | CASSQATGMDSPLHF
once | TRBV20-1 | 11 | CSPRGVEQLFF
NA | TRBV19 | 15 | CASSIFEGPNSPLHF
NA | TRBV25-1 | 13 | CASSGTGKNVQYF
NA | TRBV24-1 | 13 | CATSDSGDNEQFF